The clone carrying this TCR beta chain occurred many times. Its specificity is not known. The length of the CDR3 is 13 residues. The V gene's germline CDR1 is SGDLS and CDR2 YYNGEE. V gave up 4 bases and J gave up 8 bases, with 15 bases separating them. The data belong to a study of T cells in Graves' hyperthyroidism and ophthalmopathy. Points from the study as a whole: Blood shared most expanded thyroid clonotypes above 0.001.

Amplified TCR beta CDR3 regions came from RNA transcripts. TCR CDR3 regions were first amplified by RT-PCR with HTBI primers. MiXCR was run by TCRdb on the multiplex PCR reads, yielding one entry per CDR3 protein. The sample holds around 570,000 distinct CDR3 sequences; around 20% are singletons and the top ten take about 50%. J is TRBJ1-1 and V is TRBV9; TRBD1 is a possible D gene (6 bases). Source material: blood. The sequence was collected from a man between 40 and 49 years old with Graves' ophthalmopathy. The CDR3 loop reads CASSYETGTEAFF. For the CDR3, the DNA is TGTGCCAGCAGCTACGAAACCGGGACAGAAGCTTTCTTT.